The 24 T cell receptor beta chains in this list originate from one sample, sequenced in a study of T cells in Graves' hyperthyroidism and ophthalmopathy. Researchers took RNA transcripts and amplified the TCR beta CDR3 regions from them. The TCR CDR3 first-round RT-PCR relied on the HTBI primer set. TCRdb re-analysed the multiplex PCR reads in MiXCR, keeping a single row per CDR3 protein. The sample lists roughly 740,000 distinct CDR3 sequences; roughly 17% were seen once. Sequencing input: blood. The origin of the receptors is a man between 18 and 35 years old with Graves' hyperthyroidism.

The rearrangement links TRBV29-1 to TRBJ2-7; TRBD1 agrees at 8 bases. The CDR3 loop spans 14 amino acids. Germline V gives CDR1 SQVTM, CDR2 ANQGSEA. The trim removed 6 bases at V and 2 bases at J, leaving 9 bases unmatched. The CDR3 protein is CSVQEGTGPYEQYF. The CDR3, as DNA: TGCAGCGTGCAAGAGGGGACAGGACCCTACGAGCAGTACTTC.

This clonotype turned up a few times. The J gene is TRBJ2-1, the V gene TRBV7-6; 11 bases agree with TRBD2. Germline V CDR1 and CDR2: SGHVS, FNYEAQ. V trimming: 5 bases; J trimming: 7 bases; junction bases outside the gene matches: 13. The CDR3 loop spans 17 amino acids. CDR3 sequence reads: CASSPGALAGGANEQFF. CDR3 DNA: TGTGCCAGCAGCCCGGGGGCCCTAGCGGGAGGTGCTAATGAGCAGTTCTTC.

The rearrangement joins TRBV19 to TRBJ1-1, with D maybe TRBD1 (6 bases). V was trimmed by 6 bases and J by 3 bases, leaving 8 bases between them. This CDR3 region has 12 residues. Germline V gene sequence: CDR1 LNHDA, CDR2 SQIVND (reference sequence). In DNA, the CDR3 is TGTGCCAGTAGGCGACAGGACACTGAAGCTTTCTTT. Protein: CASRRQDTEAFF.

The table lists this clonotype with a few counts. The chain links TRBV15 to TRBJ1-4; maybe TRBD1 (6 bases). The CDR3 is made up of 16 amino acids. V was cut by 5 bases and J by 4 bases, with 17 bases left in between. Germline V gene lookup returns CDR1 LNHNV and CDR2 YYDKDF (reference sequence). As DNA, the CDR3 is TGTGCCACCAGCTCCCCGTTAACAGGGAATAATGAAAAACTGTTTTTT. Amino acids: CATSSPLTGNNEKLFF.

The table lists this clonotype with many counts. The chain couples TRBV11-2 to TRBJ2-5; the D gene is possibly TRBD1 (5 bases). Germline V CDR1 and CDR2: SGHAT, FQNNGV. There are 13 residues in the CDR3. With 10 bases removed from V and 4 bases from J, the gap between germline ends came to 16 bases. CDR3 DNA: TGTGCCACCGCACCCAGGGTCCGAGAGACCCAGTACTTC. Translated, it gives CATAPRVRETQYF.

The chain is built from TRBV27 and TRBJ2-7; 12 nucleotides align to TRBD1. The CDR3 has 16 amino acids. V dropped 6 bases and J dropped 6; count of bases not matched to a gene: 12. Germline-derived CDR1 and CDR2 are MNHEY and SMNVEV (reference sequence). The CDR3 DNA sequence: TGTGCCAGCAGCTCCGGGACAGGGGGCCCCGTCGCCGAGCAGTACTTC. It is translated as CASSSGTGGPVAEQYF.

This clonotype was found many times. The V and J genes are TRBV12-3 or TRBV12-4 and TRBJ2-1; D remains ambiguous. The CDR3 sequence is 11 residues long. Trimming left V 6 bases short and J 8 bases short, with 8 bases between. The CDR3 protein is CASRNPDEQFF. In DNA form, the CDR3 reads TGTGCCAGCAGGAACCCGGATGAGCAGTTCTTC.

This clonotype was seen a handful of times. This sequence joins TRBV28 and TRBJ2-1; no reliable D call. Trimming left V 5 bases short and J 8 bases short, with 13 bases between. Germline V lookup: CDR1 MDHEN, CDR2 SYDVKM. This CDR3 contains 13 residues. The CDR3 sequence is CASSPPDGYEQFF. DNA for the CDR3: TGTGCCAGCAGTCCGCCGGACGGCTATGAGCAGTTCTTC.

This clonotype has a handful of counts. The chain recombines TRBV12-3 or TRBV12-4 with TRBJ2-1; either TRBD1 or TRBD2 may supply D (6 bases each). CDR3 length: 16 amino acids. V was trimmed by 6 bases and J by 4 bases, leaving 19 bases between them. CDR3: CASRAIQGGEYNEQFF. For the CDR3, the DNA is TGTGCCAGCAGAGCCATACAGGGCGGGGAATACAATGAGCAGTTCTTC.

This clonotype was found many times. The CDR3 region has the DNA TGTGCCAGCGCTCCCGGGACAGACACAGATACGCAGTATTTT. It translates to CASAPGTDTDTQYF. The gene calls are TRBV11-2 and TRBJ2-3, with TRBD1 matching 7 bases. Per the germline V gene, CDR1 is SGHAT and CDR2 is FQNNGV. The CDR3 extends over 14 amino acids. Unmatched junction bases numbered 7, after V lost 8 bases and J lost 2 bases.

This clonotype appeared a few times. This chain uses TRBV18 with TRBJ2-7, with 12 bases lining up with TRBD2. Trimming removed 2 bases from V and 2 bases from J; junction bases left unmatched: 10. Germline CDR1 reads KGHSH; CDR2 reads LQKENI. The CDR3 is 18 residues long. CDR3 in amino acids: CASSPSHGLAGPAYEQYF. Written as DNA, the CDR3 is TGTGCCAGCTCACCATCACACGGACTAGCGGGACCTGCCTACGAGCAGTACTTC.

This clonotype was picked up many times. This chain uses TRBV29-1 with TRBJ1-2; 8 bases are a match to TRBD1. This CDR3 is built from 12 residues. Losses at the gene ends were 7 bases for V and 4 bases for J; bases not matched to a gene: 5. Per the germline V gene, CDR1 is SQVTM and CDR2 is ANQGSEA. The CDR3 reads CSADGQGYGYTF. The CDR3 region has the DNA TGCAGCGCCGATGGACAGGGCTATGGCTACACCTTC. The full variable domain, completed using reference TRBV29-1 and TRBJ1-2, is SAVISQKPSRDICQRGTSLTIQCQVDSQVTMMFWYRQQPGQSLTLIATANQGSEATYESGFVIDKFPISRPNLTFSTLTVSNMSPEDSSIYLCSADGQGYGYTFGSGTRLTVV.

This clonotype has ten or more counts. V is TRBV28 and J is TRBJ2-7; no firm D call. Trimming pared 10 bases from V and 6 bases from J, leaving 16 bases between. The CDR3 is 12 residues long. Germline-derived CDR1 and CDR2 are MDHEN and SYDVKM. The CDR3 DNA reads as TGTGCCACCTCTTTAACTGGCGGCGAGCAGTACTTC. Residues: CATSLTGGEQYF. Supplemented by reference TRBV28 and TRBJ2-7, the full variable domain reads DVKVTQSSRYLVKRTGEKVFLECVQDMDHENMFWYRQDPGLGLRLIYFSYDVKMKEKGDIPEGYSVSREKKERFSLILESASTNQTSMYLCATSLTGGEQYFGPGTRLTVT.

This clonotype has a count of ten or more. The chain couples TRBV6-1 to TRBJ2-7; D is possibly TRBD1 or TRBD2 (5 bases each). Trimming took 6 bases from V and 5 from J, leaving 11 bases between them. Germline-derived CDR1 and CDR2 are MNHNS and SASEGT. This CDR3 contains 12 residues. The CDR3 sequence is CASRGEYDEQYF. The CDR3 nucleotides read TGTGCCAGCAGAGGGGAGTACGACGAGCAGTACTTC.

The CDR3 region has the DNA TGTGCCAGCCGTGTCGGGAACCAAGAGACCCAGTACTTC. Translation gives CASRVGNQETQYF. The chain joins TRBV19 to TRBJ2-5, with TRBD2 as a possible D gene (5 bases). Trimming pared 9 bases from V and 0 bases from J, leaving 11 bases between. The CDR3 consists of 13 residues. CDR1 LNHDA and CDR2 SQIVND come from the germline V gene (reference sequence). Using reference TRBV19 and TRBJ2-5 for the parts outside the CDR3, the full variable domain is DGGITQSPKYLFRKEGQNVTLSCEQNLNHDAMYWYRQDPGQGLRLIYYSQIVNDFQKGDIAEGYSVSREKKESFPLTVTSAQKNPTAFYLCASRVGNQETQYFGPGTRLLVL.

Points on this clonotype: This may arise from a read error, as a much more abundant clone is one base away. The CDR3 reads CASSVEENTGAFF. CDR3 nucleotides: TGTGCCAGCAGTGTCGAGGAGAACACTGGAGCTTTCTTT. This chain joins TRBV6-4 and TRBJ1-1; D remains ambiguous. The CDR3 has 13 residues. Germline lookup yields CDR1 MRHNA and CDR2 SNTAGT.

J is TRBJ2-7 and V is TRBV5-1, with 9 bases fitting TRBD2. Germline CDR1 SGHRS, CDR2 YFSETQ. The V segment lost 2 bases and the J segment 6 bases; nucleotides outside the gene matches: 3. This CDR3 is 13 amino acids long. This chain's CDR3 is CASSFEAGGEQYF. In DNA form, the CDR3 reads TGCGCCAGCAGCTTTGAAGCGGGAGGCGAGCAGTACTTC.

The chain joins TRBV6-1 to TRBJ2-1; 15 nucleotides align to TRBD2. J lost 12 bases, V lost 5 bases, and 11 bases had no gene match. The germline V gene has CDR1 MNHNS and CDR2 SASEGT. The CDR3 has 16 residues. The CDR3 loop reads CASSSARTSGRGVQFF. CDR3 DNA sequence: TGTGCCAGCAGTTCCGCCCGGACTAGCGGGAGGGGGGTGCAGTTCTTC.

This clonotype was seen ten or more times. In DNA, the CDR3 is TGTGCCAGCAGTTTAAGGGTCAGGGGGCGCCGGACTGAAGCTTTCTTT. It encodes CASSLRVRGRRTEAFF. The chain joins TRBV27 to TRBJ1-1, with TRBD1 matching 8 bases. This CDR3 has 16 amino acids. The V segment lost 2 bases and the J segment 5 bases; nucleotides outside the gene matches: 10. The germline V gene encodes CDR1 MNHEY and CDR2 SMNVEV (reference sequence).

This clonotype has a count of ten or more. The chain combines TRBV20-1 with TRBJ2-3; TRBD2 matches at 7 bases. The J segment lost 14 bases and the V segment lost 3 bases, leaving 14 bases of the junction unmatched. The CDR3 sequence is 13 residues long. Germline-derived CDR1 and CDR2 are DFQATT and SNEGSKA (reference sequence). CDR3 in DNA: TGCAGTGCTAGGGACCGATCCGGGAGGCTCACGTATTTT. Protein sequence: CSARDRSGRLTYF.

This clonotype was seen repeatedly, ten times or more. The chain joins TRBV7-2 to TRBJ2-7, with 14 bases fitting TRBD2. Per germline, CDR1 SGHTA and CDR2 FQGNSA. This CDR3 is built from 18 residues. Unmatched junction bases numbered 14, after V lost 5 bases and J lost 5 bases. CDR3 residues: CASSRVLSGLAGVHEQYF. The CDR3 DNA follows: TGTGCCAGCAGCCGCGTCCTATCGGGACTAGCGGGAGTCCACGAGCAGTACTTC.

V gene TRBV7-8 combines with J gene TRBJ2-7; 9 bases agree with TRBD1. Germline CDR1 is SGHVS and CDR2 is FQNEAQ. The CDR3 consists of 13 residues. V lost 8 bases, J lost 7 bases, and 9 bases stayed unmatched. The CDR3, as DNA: TGTGCCAGCGGTCAGGACAGGGGTTCGGAGCAGTACTTC. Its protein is CASGQDRGSEQYF.

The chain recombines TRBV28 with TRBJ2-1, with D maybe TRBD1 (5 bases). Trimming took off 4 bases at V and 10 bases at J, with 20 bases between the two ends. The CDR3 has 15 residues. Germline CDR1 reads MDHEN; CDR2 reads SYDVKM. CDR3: CASSYIGQSTGEQFF. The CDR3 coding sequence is TGTGCCAGCAGTTACATCGGACAATCCACAGGCGAGCAGTTCTTC.

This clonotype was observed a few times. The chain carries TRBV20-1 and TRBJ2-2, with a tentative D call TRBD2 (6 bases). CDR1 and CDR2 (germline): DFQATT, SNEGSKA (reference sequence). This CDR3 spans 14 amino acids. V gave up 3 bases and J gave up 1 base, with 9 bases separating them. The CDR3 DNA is TGCAGTGCTAGCGGGAGTGGGAACACCGGGGAGCTGTTTTTT. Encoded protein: CSASGSGNTGELFF.